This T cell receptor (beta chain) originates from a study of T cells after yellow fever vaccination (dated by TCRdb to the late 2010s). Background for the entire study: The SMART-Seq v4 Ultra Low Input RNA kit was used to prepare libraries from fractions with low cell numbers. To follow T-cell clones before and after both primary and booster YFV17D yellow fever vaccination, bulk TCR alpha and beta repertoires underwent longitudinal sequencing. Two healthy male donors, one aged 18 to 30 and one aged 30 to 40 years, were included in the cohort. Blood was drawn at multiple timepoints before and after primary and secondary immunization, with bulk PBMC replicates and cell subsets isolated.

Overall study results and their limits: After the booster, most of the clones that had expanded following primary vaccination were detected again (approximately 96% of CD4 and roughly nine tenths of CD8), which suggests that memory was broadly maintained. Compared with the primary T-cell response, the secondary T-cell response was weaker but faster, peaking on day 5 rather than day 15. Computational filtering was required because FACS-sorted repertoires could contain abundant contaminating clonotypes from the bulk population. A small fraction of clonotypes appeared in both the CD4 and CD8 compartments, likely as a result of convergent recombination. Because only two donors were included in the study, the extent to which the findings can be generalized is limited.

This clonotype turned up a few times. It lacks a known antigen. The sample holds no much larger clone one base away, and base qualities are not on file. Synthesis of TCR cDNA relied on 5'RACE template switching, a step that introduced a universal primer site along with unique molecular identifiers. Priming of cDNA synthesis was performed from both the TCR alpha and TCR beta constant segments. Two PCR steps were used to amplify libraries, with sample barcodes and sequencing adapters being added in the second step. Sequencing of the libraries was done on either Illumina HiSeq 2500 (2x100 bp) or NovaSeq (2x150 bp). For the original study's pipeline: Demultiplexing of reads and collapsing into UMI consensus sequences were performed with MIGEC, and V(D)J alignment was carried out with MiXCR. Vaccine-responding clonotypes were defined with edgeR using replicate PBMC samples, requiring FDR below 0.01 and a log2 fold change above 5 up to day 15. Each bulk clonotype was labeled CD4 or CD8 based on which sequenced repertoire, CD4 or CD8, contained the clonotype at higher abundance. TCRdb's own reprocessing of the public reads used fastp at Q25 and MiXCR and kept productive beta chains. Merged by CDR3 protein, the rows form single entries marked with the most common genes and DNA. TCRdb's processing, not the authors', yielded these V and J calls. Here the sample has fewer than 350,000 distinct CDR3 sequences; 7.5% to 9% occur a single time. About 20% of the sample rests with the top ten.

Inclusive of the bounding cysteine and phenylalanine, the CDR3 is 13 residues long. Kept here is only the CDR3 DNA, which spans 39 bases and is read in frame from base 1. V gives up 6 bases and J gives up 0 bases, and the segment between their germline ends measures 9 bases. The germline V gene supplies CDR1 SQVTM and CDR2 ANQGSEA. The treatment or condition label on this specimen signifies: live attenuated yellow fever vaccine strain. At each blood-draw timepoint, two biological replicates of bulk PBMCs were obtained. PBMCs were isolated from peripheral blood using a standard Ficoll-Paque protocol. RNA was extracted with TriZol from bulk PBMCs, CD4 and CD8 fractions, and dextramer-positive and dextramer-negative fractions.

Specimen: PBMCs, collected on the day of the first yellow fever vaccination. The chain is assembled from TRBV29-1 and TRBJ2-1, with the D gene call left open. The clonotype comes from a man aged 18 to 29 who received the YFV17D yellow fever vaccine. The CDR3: CSVYGNSYNEQFF. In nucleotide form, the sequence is TGCAGCGTGTATGGGAACTCCTACAATGAGCAGTTCTTC.